This entry lists 9 T cell receptor beta chains sequenced from one sample in a study of regulatory T cells in long-lasting Graves disease. Time point denoted: persistent/refractory GD, antithyroid drugs over 5 years with positive TRAb. Scientists built the TCR library using RNA that was extracted from PBMCs. According to the study, TCR beta libraries were built with iRepertoire HTBI primers and CDR3-region Arm-PCR. From the multiplex PCR reads, TCRdb called clonotypes with MiXCR, one entry per CDR3 protein. The sample contains 500,000 to 800,000 distinct CDR3 sequences, 30% of which appear only once. The sample consisted of peripheral blood mononuclear cells (PBMCs), taken when the disease was refractory, from a patient treated with antithyroid drugs. These receptors were taken from a female donor with Graves disease.

The CDR3 loop is CSATPGGNADTIYF. CDR3 bases: TGCAGTGCTACCCCCGGTGGGAATGCGGACACCATATATTTT. The rearrangement uses TRBV20-1 and TRBJ1-3; the D is unclear. The CDR3 runs to 14 residues. The germline gives CDR1 DFQATT, CDR2 SNEGSKA (reference sequence). V was pared by 4 bases and J by 8 bases, with 18 bases between.

This clonotype was observed at least ten times. V and J are TRBV25-1 and TRBJ1-2; no reliable D call. The V gene lost 4 bases and the J gene lost 8 bases, with 17 bases spanning the gap. The germline gives CDR1 MGHDK, CDR2 SYGVNS. The CDR3 consists of 14 residues. The CDR3, as DNA: TGTGCCAGCAGTGGGGGAGCAGAAGCTAAAGGCTACACCTTC. It encodes CASSGGAEAKGYTF.

The sample holds many counts of this clonotype. The chain carries TRBV28 and TRBJ2-2; TRBD2 agrees at 11 bases. Germline CDR1 MDHEN, CDR2 SYDVKM. There are 19 residues in the CDR3. Losses at the gene ends were 1 base for V and 1 base for J; bases not matched to a gene: 8. The CDR3 region has the DNA TGTGCCAGCAGTTTATTAGCGGGAGGGCTACTATGGAACACCGGGGAGCTGTTTTTT. This translates into CASSLLAGGLLWNTGELFF.

This clonotype was seen only a few times. The J gene is TRBJ2-5, the V gene TRBV9; 10 bases line up with TRBD2. Germline values: CDR1 SGDLS, CDR2 YYNGEE. The length of the CDR3 is 15 residues. The V and J ends lost 2 bases and 1 base, in that order; junction bases with no gene match: 2. CDR3 sequence (DNA): TGTGCCAGCAGCGTTGCTAGCGGGGGCCAAGAGACCCAGTACTTC. This translates into CASSVASGGQETQYF. Full variable domain (outside the CDR3, taken from reference TRBV9 and TRBJ2-5): DSGVTQTPKHLITATGQRVTLRCSPRSGDLSVYWYQQSLDQGLQFLIQYYNGEERAKGNILERFSAQQFPDLHSELNLSSLELGDSALYFCASSVASGGQETQYFGPGTRLLVL.

This clonotype has a handful of counts. The chain links TRBV29-1 to TRBJ1-2; unclear D gene. The CDR3 loop spans 11 amino acids. V dropped 6 bases and J dropped 0 bases, with 5 bases sitting between them. Germline V gives CDR1 SQVTM, CDR2 ANQGSEA. The CDR3 DNA follows: TGCAGCGTATGGGCTAACTATGGCTACACCTTC. Amino acid sequence: CSVWANYGYTF.

A word on this clonotype: The junction shows a germline mismatch at one end, possibly a read error. The chain employs TRBV28 and TRBJ1-3; D is ambiguous. CDR1 and CDR2 (germline): MDHEN, SYDVKM. The CDR3 covers 13 residues. The CDR3 protein is CASSTNSGNTVYF. As DNA, the CDR3 is TGTGCCAGCAGCACCAACTCTGGAAACACCGTATATTTT. Complete variable domain (other parts from reference TRBV28 and TRBJ1-3): DVKVTQSSRYLVKRTGEKVFLECVQDMDHENMFWYRQDPGLGLRLIYFSYDVKMKEKGDIPEGYSVSREKKERFSLILESASTNQTSMYLCASSTNSGNTVYFGEGSWLTVV.

The V gene is TRBV19, the J gene TRBJ2-2; D possibly corresponds to TRBD1 (5 bases). Between the trimmed V and J ends, which lost 3 bases and 0 bases, there was a span of 17 bases. Germline loops: CDR1 LNHDA, CDR2 SQIVND (reference sequence). The CDR3 has 18 amino acids. The CDR3 DNA is TGTGCCAGTAGTATTTTACGAGGTCCAGGGACGAACACCGGGGAGCTGTTTTTT. Protein product: CASSILRGPGTNTGELFF.

This chain joins TRBV3-1 and TRBJ1-2, with TRBD1 matching over 9 bases. The CDR3 runs 15 residues. The trim removed 0 bases at V and 8 bases at J, leaving 7 bases unmatched. Per germline, CDR1 LGHDT and CDR2 YNNKEL (reference sequence). This CDR3 is CASSQDPGTGIGYTF. The CDR3 DNA reads TGTGCCAGCAGCCAAGACCCCGGGACAGGGATAGGCTACACCTTC.

This clonotype was recorded many times. The genes are TRBV28 and TRBJ1-1; D is ambiguous. The CDR3 loop spans 15 amino acids. The germline gives CDR1 MDHEN, CDR2 SYDVKM. V was cut by 7 bases and J by 1 base, with 16 bases left in between. CDR3 region: CASTASPGGNTEAFF. The CDR3 DNA reads as TGTGCCAGCACCGCCTCCCCCGGAGGGAACACTGAAGCTTTCTTT.